The rows below give T cell receptor beta chains drawn from one sample of a study of T cell responses to AZD1222 COVID-19 vaccine. Clones were sequenced by immunoSEQ multiplex PCR, and TCRdb holds only the in-frame ones, with some missing. The data show about 84,000 clones, roughly nine tenths seen once. Sequenced here: peripheral blood, sampled on day 0 of AZD1222 vaccination. Every receptor here comes from an adult in good health. Both conserved end residues are part of each CDR3. Clone sizes are given selectively: once, few, many, or a class where the clone is expanded.

v_call clone_size cdr3_aa
TRBV7-2 - CASSWGGGRGEKLFF
TRBV30 - CAWDRGATYEQYF
TRBV11-2 - CASSLHLYQPQHF
TRBV2 - CASSALAGVGSTDTQYF
TRBV12-3/TRBV12-4 - CASIGGEYQPQHF
TRBV7-6 - CASSLSRGNTEAFF
TRBV6-2/TRBV6-3 - CASSSLTGRESEQYF
TRBV18 - CASSRRGPPDTQYF
TRBV19 - CASSPGTGYSNQPQHF
TRBV7-2 - CASSLAGPQETQYF
TRBV7-2 - CASSLAVWGRRNEQFF
TRBV27 few CASAKWDSNNEQFF
TRBV18 - CASSPALATNEKLFF
TRBV9 - CASSAGFGPLNSPLHF
TRBV5-1 once CASSLESSGSGELFF
TRBV3-1/TRBV3-2 - CASSRTSYEQYF
TRBV23-1 - CASSQPWLQAANYGYTF
TRBV11-2 - CASSPDRLYGYTF
TRBV2 - CASSESGLPMYGYTF
TRBV19 - CASGTVLNSPLHF
TRBV11-2 - CASSLDPGTSEQYF
TRBV12-3/TRBV12-4 - CASSFGNSPLHF
TRBV7-3 - CASSPGSRETQYF
TRBV18 - CASSPGAQEGSYGYTF
TRBV4-2 - CASSGSTSGTWDTQYF
TRBV30 - CAWSVVSNTEAFF
TRBV6-5 - CASRNTDTQYF
TRBV7-9 few CASSLVSGGGHGYTF
TRBV7-2 - CASSRHKNNEQFF
TRBV7-9 - CASSSRGAGGSSYNEQFF
TRBV9 - CASSVALGDTQYF
TRBV7-9 few CASRPGTSLTGELFF
TRBV19 many CASSSRDGSYEQYF
TRBV19 - CASSIDSGTLNQPQHF
TRBV30 - CALDSENEKLFF
TRBV19 once CASRMGESGANVLTF
TRBV10-1 - CASSKRADSTDTQYF
TRBV2 - CASRRSVGTETQYF
TRBV30 - CAWSSERFGQGYGYTF
TRBV6-4 - CASSEGESGELFF
TRBV4-3 - CASSLGRNEKLFF
TRBV7-9 few CASSYRGGDNYEQYF
TRBV5-1 - CASSSGQVYEKLFF
TRBV2 once CASSERPVYGYTF
TRBV11-2 few CASSLAPLSNQPQHF
TRBV7-3 - CASSLFTAEDNEQFF
TRBV6-5 - CASGRAGNYGYTF
TRBV10-2 - CASSEFAGGSEQFF
TRBV9 - CASSFDVNSPLHF
TRBV7-8 - CASSLVGLAGTYEQYF
TRBV4-1 - CASSQELGTSGNQETQYF